Below, 6 T cell receptor beta chains from the same sample are listed, as sequenced in a study of beta chain features in type 1 diabetes. Points from the study as a whole: Shorter TCRB CDR3s, moderately but significantly so, were found in Type 1 diabetes patients in all four CD4+ subsets.

The investigators reverse transcribed all of the isolated RNA, so they sequenced expressed TCRB transcripts. Assay: immunoSEQ multiplex PCR; the TCRdb copy retains only in-frame clones and omits some. The table lists 680,000 or so clones, about an eighth of them singletons, with approximately 0.021% in the top ten. The antigens for these receptors are not known. The specimen sequenced was naive CD4+ T cells from blood. The receptors were gathered from a man younger than 35 with type 1 diabetes.

This clone was counted between two and nine times. V is TRBV7-2 and J is TRBJ2-5; 7 nucleotides agree with TRBD1. The germline V gene encodes CDR1 SGHTA and CDR2 FQGNSA. The CDR3 has 14 residues. With 3 bases clipped from V and 2 bases from J, the junction kept 3 bases outside the gene matches. For the CDR3, the DNA is TGTGCCAGCAGCTTCTCGGGACAGCAAGAGACCCAGTACTTC. Translated: CASSFSGQQETQYF.

The genes are TRBV28 and TRBJ1-3, with D perhaps TRBD1 (5 bases). Trimming pared 7 bases from V and 2 bases from J, leaving 12 bases between. CDR3 length equals 14 residues. Germline loops: CDR1 MDHEN, CDR2 SYDVKM. The CDR3 spells CASIQSGAGNTIYF. The CDR3 DNA is TGTGCCAGCATTCAGTCGGGGGCTGGAAACACCATATATTTT.

The chain carries TRBV19 and TRBJ1-1, with 7 bases lining up with TRBD1. In germline, CDR1 is LNHDA, CDR2 SQIVND (reference sequence). V shed 5 bases and J 1 base; nucleotides not matched to a gene: 4. This CDR3 region has 14 residues. CDR3 DNA: TGTGCCAGTAGTGCCAGGGGGGAGAACACTGAAGCTTTCTTT. Residues: CASSARGENTEAFF.

The V gene is TRBV5-6, the J gene TRBJ2-5; D not certain. The CDR3 is 13 amino acids. Looked up from germline, CDR1 is SGHDT and CDR2 is YYEEEE. V was clipped by 1 base and J by 0 bases, with 4 bases between them. The CDR3 bases are TGTGCCAGCAGCTTGTTGTACCAAGAGACCCAGTACTTC. Its translation is CASSLLYQETQYF.

This chain links TRBV6-5 with TRBJ1-1; D is unclear. This CDR3 is 11 amino acids long. V was trimmed by 4 bases and J by 6 bases, leaving 6 bases between them. Germline CDR1 and CDR2: MNHEY and SVGAGI. CDR3 protein: CASSLGSEAFF. CDR3 nucleotides: TGTGCCAGCAGTTTAGGGTCTGAAGCTTTCTTT.

This clone was counted only a few times. The V and J genes are TRBV18 and TRBJ2-7; 7 positions match TRBD1. J was trimmed by 5 bases and V by 1 base; bases with no gene match: 5. The CDR3 has 14 amino acids. Germline CDR1 reads KGHSH; CDR2 reads LQKENI. CDR3 loop: CASSPRQGKDEQYF. CDR3 in DNA: TGTGCCAGCTCACCACGACAGGGAAAGGACGAGCAGTACTTC.